The subject of this entry is one T cell receptor beta chain. The target antigen is unknown. Combining a sample-barcoded 5' primer with a J-beta primer mix, a second PCR ran for roughly 7 to 12 cycles. A tag from a template-switch adaptor with 12 random nucleotides marked each cDNA molecule. TCRdb redid the calling of the 5' RACE reads with MiXCR, one entry per CDR3 protein. This table holds hundreds of thousands of distinct CDR3 sequences, 35% to 45% found once. This sample is drawn from a study of blood T cells in healthy people across ages. Germline trimming cut 1 base from V and 5 bases from J; bases unmatched to any gene: 18. The CDR3 is 19 amino acids. Findings and limits, study-wide: Long-lived donors exceeded aged donors in naive CD4+ cells and diversity. Since the PBMCs were unsorted, naive and antigen-experienced cells could not be conclusively compared.

The clonotype was recovered from a woman aged 55-70 years in good health. The J gene is TRBJ2-5, the V gene TRBV12-3 or TRBV12-4; TRBD2 matches at 8 bases. Sequenced input: blood. The CDR3 DNA follows: TGTGCCAGCAGTTTAGGGCTAGCGGGTCGAGGAGGGTCCGGGGAGACCCAGTACTTC. Encoded protein: CASSLGLAGRGGSGETQYF.